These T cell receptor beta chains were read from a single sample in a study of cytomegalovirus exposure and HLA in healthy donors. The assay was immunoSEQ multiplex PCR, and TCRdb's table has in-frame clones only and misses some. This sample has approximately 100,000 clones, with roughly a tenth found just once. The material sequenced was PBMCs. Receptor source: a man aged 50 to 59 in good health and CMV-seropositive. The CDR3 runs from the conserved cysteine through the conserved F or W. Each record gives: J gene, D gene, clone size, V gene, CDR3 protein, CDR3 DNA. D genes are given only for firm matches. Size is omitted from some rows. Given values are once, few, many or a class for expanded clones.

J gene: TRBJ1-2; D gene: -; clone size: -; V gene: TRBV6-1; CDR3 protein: CASSDRTATVYGYTF; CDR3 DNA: TGTGCCAGCAGTGACCGGACAGCCACGGTATATGGCTACACCTTC
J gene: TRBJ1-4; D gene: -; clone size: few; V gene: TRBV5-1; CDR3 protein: CASSRQPNNEKLFF; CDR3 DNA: TGCGCCAGCAGCCGACAGCCAAATAATGAAAAACTGTTTTTT
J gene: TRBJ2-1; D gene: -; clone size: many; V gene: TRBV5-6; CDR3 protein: CASSLVQGPYNEQFF; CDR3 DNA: TGTGCCAGCAGCTTGGTACAGGGCCCCTACAATGAGCAGTTCTTC
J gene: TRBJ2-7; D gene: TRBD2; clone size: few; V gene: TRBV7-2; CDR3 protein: CASSSASGSRNEQYF; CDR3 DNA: TGTGCCAGCAGCTCGGCTAGCGGGAGTAGGAACGAGCAGTACTTC
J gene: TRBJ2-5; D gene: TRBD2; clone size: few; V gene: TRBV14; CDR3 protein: CASSPGRWTSLETQYF; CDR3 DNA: TGTGCCAGCAGCCCTGGCCGTTGGACTAGCCTAGAGACCCAGTACTTC
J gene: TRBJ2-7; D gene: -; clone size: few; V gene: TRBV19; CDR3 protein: CASSIVQGYEQYF; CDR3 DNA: TGTGCCAGTAGTATAGTTCAGGGGTACGAACAGTACTTC
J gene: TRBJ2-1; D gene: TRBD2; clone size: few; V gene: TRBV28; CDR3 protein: CASSTTKGSGRLFF; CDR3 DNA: TGTGCCAGCAGTACAACGAAAGGTAGCGGGAGGCTATTCTTC
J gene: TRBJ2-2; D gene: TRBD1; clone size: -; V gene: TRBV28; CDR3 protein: CASSRDRLSTGELFF; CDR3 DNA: TGTGCCAGCAGCCGGGACAGGTTGTCCACCGGGGAGCTGTTTTTT
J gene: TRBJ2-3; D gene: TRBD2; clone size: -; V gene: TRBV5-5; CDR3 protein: CASSLLAGALTDTQYF; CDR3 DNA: TGTGCCAGCAGCTTGCTCGCGGGAGCGCTCACAGATACGCAGTATTTT
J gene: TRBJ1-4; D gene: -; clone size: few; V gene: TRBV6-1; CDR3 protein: CASSDAGGTNEKLFF; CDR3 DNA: TGTGCCAGCAGTGACGCGGGGGGAACTAATGAAAAACTGTTTTTT
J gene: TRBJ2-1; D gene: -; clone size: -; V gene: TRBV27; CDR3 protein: CASSLERGLLAGKQFF; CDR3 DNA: TGTGCCAGCAGTTTAGAGAGGGGACTGCTAGCCGGGAAGCAGTTCTTC
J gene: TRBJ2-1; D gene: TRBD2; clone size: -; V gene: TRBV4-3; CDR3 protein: CASSQETSGSYLNEQFF; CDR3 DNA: TGCGCCAGCAGCCAAGAGACTAGCGGGAGTTACTTAAATGAGCAGTTCTTC
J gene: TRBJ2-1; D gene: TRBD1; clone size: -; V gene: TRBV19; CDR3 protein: CASTPGTGGYNEQFF; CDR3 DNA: TGTGCCAGTACCCCTGGGACAGGGGGCTACAATGAGCAGTTCTTC
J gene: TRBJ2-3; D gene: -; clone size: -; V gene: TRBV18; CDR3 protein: CASSPGWRSTDTQYF; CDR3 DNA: TGTGCCAGCTCACCAGGCTGGCGGAGCACAGATACGCAGTATTTT
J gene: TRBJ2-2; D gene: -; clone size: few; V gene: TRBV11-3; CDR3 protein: CASSQRANTGELFF; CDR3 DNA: TGTGCCAGCTCTCAGCGAGCGAACACCGGGGAGCTGTTTTTT
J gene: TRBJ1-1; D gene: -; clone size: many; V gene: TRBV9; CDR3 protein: CASSVDPTNRIPNTEAFF; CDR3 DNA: TGTGCCAGCAGCGTAGATCCGACAAACAGGATTCCGAACACTGAAGCTTTCTTT
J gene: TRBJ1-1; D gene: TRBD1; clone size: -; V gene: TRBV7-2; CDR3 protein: CASSPDRGGTEAFF; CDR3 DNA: TGTGCCAGCAGTCCCGACAGGGGAGGCACTGAAGCTTTCTTT
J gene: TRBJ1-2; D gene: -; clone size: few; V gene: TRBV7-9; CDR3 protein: CASSYVSGGGYTF; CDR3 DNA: TGTGCCAGCAGTTACGTGTCGGGAGGAGGCTACACCTTC